The 14 T cell receptor beta chains presented below share a single source sample, sequenced in a study of blood T cell repertoires in COVID-19. Assay: immunoSEQ multiplex PCR; the TCRdb copy retains only in-frame clones and omits some. The data hold approximately 300,000 clones, with approximately 83% observed a single time. What was sequenced was PBMCs or T cells enriched from blood (not recorded which). The receptor set was obtained from a woman younger than 45 who had recovered from COVID-19.

The gene calls are TRBV12-3 or TRBV12-4 and TRBJ2-3; tentatively, D is TRBD1 (5 bases). Trimming shortened V by 8 bases and J by 6 bases, and 15 bases separated the two germline ends. The CDR3 length is 13 residues. This CDR3 reads CASVKGPSDTQYF. Written as DNA, the CDR3 is TGTGCCAGCGTAAAGGGGCCTTCGGATACGCAGTATTTT.

The genes are TRBV7-9 and TRBJ1-1, with D tentatively TRBD1 (6 bases). There are 16 residues in the CDR3. Germline values: CDR1 SEHNR, CDR2 FQNEAQ (reference sequence). The ends were cut back, 5 bases at V and 3 bases at J, with 19 bases in the middle. The CDR3 sequence is CASSPGGTTTDTEAFF. As DNA, the CDR3 is TGTGCCAGCAGCCCCGGGGGGACAACGACGGACACTGAAGCTTTCTTT.

The chain combines TRBV19 with TRBJ1-5; tentative D call: TRBD1 (6 bases). CDR1 LNHDA and CDR2 SQIVND come from the germline V gene (reference sequence). V lost 5 bases and J lost 7, with 15 bases in between. CDR3 length: 14 amino acids. Here the CDR3 reads CASSDGQFLQPQHF. The CDR3 DNA sequence: TGTGCCAGTAGTGACGGACAGTTTCTCCAGCCCCAGCATTTT.

The chain carries TRBV28 and TRBJ2-7; 7 bases line up with TRBD2. The CDR3 extends over 16 amino acids. V dropped 4 bases and J dropped 2; count of bases not matched to a gene: 11. CDR1 and CDR2 from the germline V gene are MDHEN and SYDVKM. CDR3 DNA sequence: TGTGCCAGCAGTTCTATCTTACTAGCGTTAGCCTACGAGCAGTACTTC. Protein sequence: CASSSILLALAYEQYF.

The chain carries TRBV5-1 and TRBJ2-7, with D perhaps TRBD2 (5 bases). CDR3 length equals 14 residues. From germline, CDR1 is SGHRS and CDR2 YFSETQ. V was trimmed by 3 bases and J by 4 bases, leaving 14 bases between them. The CDR3 is CASSSTLGGYEQYF. The CDR3 nucleotides read TGCGCCAGCAGCTCGACCCTAGGAGGTTACGAGCAGTACTTC.

The V and J genes are TRBV7-3 and TRBJ2-7; D is unclear. The V and J ends lost 2 bases and 0 bases respectively, with 14 bases between them. Germline V lookup: CDR1 SGHTA, CDR2 FQGTGA. The CDR3 length is 16 residues. CDR3 amino acids: CASSLLGTASSYEQYF. In nucleotides, the CDR3 is TGTGCCAGCAGCTTACTTGGTACAGCTTCCTCCTACGAGCAGTACTTC. The variable domain in full, completed from reference TRBV7-3 and TRBJ2-7, reads GAGVSQTPSNKVTEKGKYVELRCDPISGHTALYWYRQSLGQGPEFLIYFQGTGAADDSGLPNDRFFAVRPEGSVSTLKIQRTERGDSAVYLCASSLLGTASSYEQYFGPGTRLTVT.

The rearrangement joins TRBV6-5 to TRBJ1-6; D gene unclear. With 7 bases removed from V and 4 bases from J, the gap between germline ends came to 5 bases. Germline V gene sequence: CDR1 MNHEY, CDR2 SVGAGI. There are 12 residues in the CDR3. CDR3 in DNA: TGTGCCAGCAACAGTTATAATTCACCCCTCCACTTT. Protein sequence: CASNSYNSPLHF.

This clone was found a few times. The chain links TRBV29-1 to TRBJ1-2; a weak D match, TRBD1 (5 bases). The CDR3 covers 10 residues. Germline assignment: CDR1 SQVTM and CDR2 ANQGSEA. V was cut by 5 bases and J by 8 bases, with 9 bases left in between. CDR3 sequence (DNA): TGCAGCGTTCAGGAGGGGGGCTACACCTTC. As protein: CSVQEGGYTF.

The chain recombines TRBV28 with TRBJ2-1; 15 nucleotides agree with TRBD2. This CDR3 spans 17 amino acids. The J segment lost 7 bases and the V segment lost 3 bases, leaving 7 bases of the junction unmatched. Germline loops: CDR1 MDHEN, CDR2 SYDVKM. The CDR3 region has the DNA TGTGCCAGCAGTTTCTGGACTAGCGGGAGGGGGGTTAATGAGCAGTTCTTC. Its protein product is CASSFWTSGRGVNEQFF.

CDR3 loop: CASRGQVTYGYTF. The CDR3 nucleotides read TGTGCCAGCAGAGGCCAGGTTACCTATGGCTACACCTTC. The chain links TRBV28 to TRBJ1-2; D remains ambiguous. Germline V gene lookup returns CDR1 MDHEN and CDR2 SYDVKM. The CDR3 totals 13 residues. Trimming stripped 6 bases from V and 4 bases from J, with 12 bases between.

The gene calls are TRBV7-2 and TRBJ1-1; D not resolved. The CDR3 covers 18 residues. CDR1 is SGHTA, CDR2 FQGNSA, per germline. Deletions cut 3 bases from V and 4 bases from J, with 24 bases between. CDR3 DNA sequence: TGTGCCAGCAGCTTCCAACTCAGTTCGGGGAGGTTGGGCACTGAAGCTTTCTTT. Amino acids: CASSFQLSSGRLGTEAFF. The full variable domain, in which reference TRBV7-2 and TRBJ1-1 provide the parts outside the CDR3, is GAGVSQSPSNKVTEKGKDVELRCDPISGHTALYWYRQSLGQGLEFLIYFQGNSAPDKSGLPSDRFSAERTGGSVSTLTIQRTQQEDSAVYLCASSFQLSSGRLGTEAFFGQGTRLTVV.

This clone has only one observation. The DNA for the CDR3 is TGTGCCAGCAGCTTAGGAGGACAGACCAGGACCCTCGAAGCTTTCTTT. Its protein is CASSLGGQTRTLEAFF. The genes are TRBV7-9 and TRBJ1-1; D is possibly TRBD1 (6 bases). The CDR3 sequence is 16 residues long. The germline V and J ends were trimmed by 1 base and 8 bases, with 20 bases remaining between them. Germline CDR1 is SEHNR and CDR2 is FQNEAQ (reference sequence).

V gene TRBV7-9 combines with J gene TRBJ2-5; D is unclear. V was pared by 5 bases and J by 2 bases, with 15 bases between. The CDR3 has 15 amino acids. From germline, CDR1 is SEHNR and CDR2 FQNEAQ (reference sequence). CDR3 DNA: TGTGCCAGCAGCCTTCTTGCGCCGAGACAAGAGACCCAGTACTTC. Encoded protein: CASSLLAPRQETQYF.

The chain is built from TRBV3-1 (or the pseudogene TRBV3-2) and TRBJ2-2; the D is unclear. The CDR3 runs to 17 residues. V gave up 1 base and J gave up 5 bases, with 17 bases separating them. CDR1 is LGHDT, CDR2 YNNKEL, per germline (reference sequence). The CDR3 is CASSQGFGNRRTGELFF. The CDR3 region has the DNA TGTGCCAGCAGCCAAGGATTTGGTAACAGAAGGACCGGGGAGCTGTTTTTT.